These T cell receptor beta chains were read from a single sample in a study of post-analysis software for immune sequencing data. A single record per CDR3 protein comes from TCRdb applying MiXCR to the PCR reads. The sample carries about 770,000 distinct CDR3 sequences, about half recorded once. Sequencing input: blood. These receptors came from a girl aged 10-17 years with multiple sclerosis. CDR3s leave out the opening cysteine and the closing phenylalanine or tryptophan. D genes are given only for firm matches.

- | TRBV20-1 | SARGTQDTQY
- | TRBV10-1 | ASSESGRLNTEAF
- | TRBV12-3/TRBV12-4 | ASRQEVYGYT
- | TRBV5-1 | ASSGVGAEGNEQF
TRBD1 | TRBV12-5 | ASGSIPGQGGPNYGYT
TRBD1 | TRBV12-3/TRBV12-4 | ASRSNRGGKGYT
TRBD2 | TRBV5-1 | ASSKPMHPREDLQETQY
- | TRBV5-1 | ASSWARGVNEQF
- | TRBV10-3 | AISEGTANEQF
- | TRBV20-1 | SARDDGRSTDTQY
- | TRBV7-9 | ASSPSRLARDTQY
- | TRBV20-1 | SADKTANEQF
- | TRBV4-3 | ASSRRMEVPQF
TRBD2 | TRBV2 | ASLGLAGGVDTQY
TRBD2 | TRBV7-9 | ASSPSGGVLGNEQF
TRBD2 | TRBV6-5 | ASSYSGGSRETQY
TRBD1 | TRBV7-2 | ASSPQGSSTDTQY
- | TRBV20-1 | SATGDYQPQH
- | TRBV5-1 | ASSSGARYEQY
- | TRBV7-8 | ASSSVGRDMNTQY
- | TRBV30 | AWSGGGNSEQF
- | TRBV20-1 | SASSSNQPQH
TRBD1 | TRBV20-1 | SATPRGRPQETQY
- | TRBV6-2/TRBV6-3 | ASGQYEQY
TRBD2 | TRBV7-2 | ASSLRTSPETQY
- | TRBV5-6 | ASTRDFTGELF
- | TRBV10-2 | ASSGGIQY